The next 5 T cell receptor beta chains were all read from a single sample in a study of T cells in Graves' hyperthyroidism and ophthalmopathy. What was amplified from RNA transcripts were TCR beta CDR3 regions. HTBI primers were the set used in a first-round RT-PCR of the TCR CDR3. TCRdb used MiXCR to reprocess the multiplex PCR reads, holding one entry per CDR3 protein. The sample has around 610,000 distinct CDR3 sequences, over 12% seen once. Sequencing used blood. The receptors were sampled from a woman in her 40s with Graves' ophthalmopathy.

This clonotype was counted many times. This CDR3 reads CASSSGQGTQETQYF. The CDR3 DNA is TGTGCCAGCAGCTCAGGACAGGGAACCCAAGAGACCCAGTACTTC. V gene TRBV28 combines with J gene TRBJ2-5; 8 bases agree with TRBD1. From germline, CDR1 is MDHEN and CDR2 SYDVKM. This CDR3 spans 15 amino acids. After removal of 6 bases from V and 1 base from J, the junction contained 7 bases not matched to a gene.

The chain has TRBV12-3 or TRBV12-4 and TRBJ1-2; 8 nucleotides align to TRBD1. Germline trimming cut 6 bases from V and 8 bases from J; bases unmatched to any gene: 11. CDR3 length equals 14 residues. In DNA, the CDR3 is TGTGCCAGCAGCAGACAGGGGAGGCATATCGGCTACACCTTC. Translated: CASSRQGRHIGYTF.

The chain recombines TRBV12-3 or TRBV12-4 with TRBJ2-5; no clear D gene. Trimming removed 7 bases at V and 0 bases at J, with 15 bases between. The CDR3 is 15 amino acids. CDR3 amino acids: CASTRGSTYQETQYF. In nucleotides, the CDR3 is TGTGCCAGCACCCGCGGTTCTACGTACCAAGAGACCCAGTACTTC.

This clonotype showed up just a few times. The gene calls are TRBV19 and TRBJ1-5; D might be TRBD1 (5 bases). The CDR3 runs to 16 residues. CDR1 is LNHDA, CDR2 SQIVND, per germline (reference sequence). V lost 7 bases and J lost 1, with 17 bases in between. The CDR3 bases are TGTGCCAGTATGGGAGCTTGGGGCGAGAGCAATCAGCCCCAGCATTTT. Its translation: CASMGAWGESNQPQHF. Using reference TRBV19 and TRBJ1-5 for the parts outside the CDR3, the full variable domain is DGGITQSPKYLFRKEGQNVTLSCEQNLNHDAMYWYRQDPGQGLRLIYYSQIVNDFQKGDIAEGYSVSREKKESFPLTVTSAQKNPTAFYLCASMGAWGESNQPQHFGDGTRLSIL.

This clonotype was recorded many times. The rearrangement uses TRBV30 and TRBJ1-5; D is uncertain. The CDR3 has 14 residues. V lost 3 bases and J lost 9, with 18 bases in between. Germline V gene lookup returns CDR1 GTSNPN and CDR2 SVGIG (reference sequence). DNA for the CDR3: TGTGCCTGGAGGAGACAAAGTGGCGGATGGCCCCAGCATTTT. This encodes CAWRRQSGGWPQHF.